This is a list of T cell receptor beta chains from one sample in a study of cytomegalovirus exposure and HLA in healthy donors. Clones were read by immunoSEQ multiplex PCR, and TCRdb kept only the in-frame ones, dropping some. The table includes 100,000 to 120,000 clones, around 87% detected once. Sequencing used PBMCs. The receptors were gathered from a woman aged 25-40 years in good health and CMV-seropositive. Each CDR3 is given with its conserved first and last residue. D genes are given only for firm matches. Expanded clones get a size class; other rows say once, few or many, or leave the size out.

TRBV6-5	TRBD2	.	TRBJ2-7	CASRGLAGYEQYF	TGTGCCAGCAGGGGACTAGCGGGTTACGAGCAGTACTTC
TRBV6-6	.	.	TRBJ2-3	CASSYSVRRGDTQYF	TGTGCCAGCAGTTACTCTGTGCGGAGGGGAGATACGCAGTATTTT
TRBV9	.	once	TRBJ1-5	CASSVSDGEVPQHF	TGTGCCAGCAGCGTAAGTGACGGGGAGGTGCCCCAGCATTTT
TRBV30	TRBD2	once	TRBJ2-5	CAWSVRPFLAGGPLETQYF	TGTGCCTGGAGTGTAAGACCGTTTCTAGCGGGGGGGCCGTTGGAGACCCAGTACTTC
TRBV13	TRBD1	.	TRBJ1-1	CASNHLGQGAMNTEAFF	TGTGCCAGCAACCACCTCGGACAGGGGGCGATGAACACTGAAGCTTTCTTT
TRBV5-4	TRBD2	.	TRBJ2-7	CASSRDYSGEQYF	TGTGCCAGCAGCCGGGACTACTCTGGGGAGCAGTACTTC
TRBV7-2	.	.	TRBJ1-3	CASSEQGTGNTIYF	TGTGCCAGCAGTGAACAGGGAACAGGAAACACCATATATTTT
TRBV2	.	.	TRBJ2-7	CASRYRQHNLNYEQYF	TGTGCCAGCAGGTACCGACAGCATAACCTAAACTACGAGCAGTACTTC
TRBV4-3	.	.	TRBJ1-1	CASSLDRNTEAFF	TGCGCCAGCAGCCTTGACAGGAACACTGAAGCTTTCTTT
TRBV10-1	.	.	TRBJ2-1	CASSDRAYNEQFF	TGCGCCAGCAGTGACAGGGCCTACAATGAGCAGTTCTTC
TRBV10-2	TRBD1	.	TRBJ2-4	CASSELRTGLGKNIQYF	TGCGCCAGCAGTGAATTACGGACAGGGTTGGGCAAAAACATTCAGTACTTC
TRBV4-1	TRBD2	once	TRBJ2-1	CASSQDPASGSSNEQFF	TGCGCCAGCAGCCAAGATCCCGCTAGCGGGAGTTCGAATGAGCAGTTCTTC
TRBV28	.	.	TRBJ2-7	CASSLQGEVYEQYF	TGTGCCAGCAGTTTGCAAGGGGAGGTCTACGAGCAGTACTTC
TRBV7-6	.	.	TRBJ2-1	CASTPGGQFSYNEQFF	TGTGCCAGCACCCCAGGAGGGCAGTTCTCCTACAATGAGCAGTTCTTC
TRBV30	TRBD1	.	TRBJ1-4	CAWSPGQGDNEKLFF	TGTGCCTGGAGCCCCGGACAGGGCGACAATGAAAAACTGTTTTTT
TRBV7-6	TRBD1	.	TRBJ2-7	CASSLAQGGIYEQYF	TGTGCCAGCAGCTTAGCACAGGGGGGAATCTACGAGCAGTACTTC
TRBV28	TRBD1	.	TRBJ1-1	CASSLPPQGAYTEAFF	TGTGCCAGCAGTTTACCGCCCCAGGGGGCTTACACTGAAGCTTTCTTT
TRBV7-9	.	.	TRBJ2-7	CASSWTAEGFIYEQYF	TGTGCCAGCAGCTGGACGGCCGAGGGTTTTATATACGAGCAGTACTTC
TRBV5-1	.	once	TRBJ2-7	CASSRGGTVGYEQYF	TGCGCCAGCAGCCGGGGCGGGACAGTTGGCTACGAGCAGTACTTC
TRBV13	.	.	TRBJ2-1	CASSFGGPTYNEQFF	TGTGCCAGCAGCTTCGGGGGGCCAACCTACAATGAGCAGTTCTTC
TRBV5-1	.	.	TRBJ1-4	CASSSNSGMSNEKLFF	TGCGCCAGCAGCTCTAACTCAGGGATGTCTAATGAAAAACTGTTTTTT
TRBV5-1	TRBD1	.	TRBJ2-5	CASSLAGTGGETQYF	TGCGCCAGCAGCTTGGCTGGGACAGGAGGAGAGACCCAGTACTTC
TRBV5-1	TRBD2	once	TRBJ2-1	CASSLASGPHNEQFF	TGCGCCAGCAGCTTGGCTAGCGGGCCCCACAATGAGCAGTTCTTC
TRBV28	.	.	TRBJ2-2	CASSLYGRGLSRDTGELFF	TGTGCCAGCAGTTTATATGGTCGGGGACTCTCAAGGGACACCGGGGAGCTGTTTTTT
TRBV5-1	TRBD1	.	TRBJ2-2	CASSLERGLDTGELFF	TGCGCCAGCAGCTTGGAGAGGGGGCTCGACACCGGGGAGCTGTTTTTT
TRBV5-5	.	.	TRBJ1-1	CASSLTAGGTEAFF	TGTGCCAGCAGCTTGACCGCCGGAGGCACTGAAGCTTTCTTT
TRBV15	.	.	TRBJ1-1	CATSGRGDTEAFF	TGTGCCACCAGCGGCCGGGGGGACACTGAAGCTTTCTTT
TRBV25-1	.	.	TRBJ1-5	CATKTFCQPQHF	TGTGCCACCAAGACATTTTGTCAGCCCCAGCATTTT
TRBV5-4	TRBD1	.	TRBJ1-2	CASSSDPQGDYGYTF	TGTGCCAGCAGCTCAGACCCCCAGGGGGACTATGGCTACACCTTC
TRBV2	.	.	TRBJ1-1	CASSEGPGTEAFF	TGTGCCAGCAGTGAAGGTCCCGGCACTGAAGCTTTCTTT
TRBV7-9	TRBD1	once	TRBJ1-2	CASSSSPTGAVRGYTF	TGTGCCAGCAGCTCCAGCCCTACAGGGGCCGTTAGAGGCTACACCTTC
TRBV2	.	.	TRBJ1-1	CASSGHNTEAFF	TGTGCCAGCAGTGGTCATAACACTGAAGCTTTCTTT
TRBV6-5	TRBD1	.	TRBJ1-5	CASKEGAGQPQHF	TGTGCCAGCAAAGAGGGGGCAGGTCAGCCCCAGCATTTT
TRBV2	.	.	TRBJ1-5	CASTEDTAIGNQPQHF	TGTGCCAGCACAGAAGACACTGCTATAGGCAATCAGCCCCAGCATTTT
TRBV7-3	TRBD1	few	TRBJ1-5	CASSSSGTENQPQHF	TGTGCCAGCAGCAGCTCCGGGACAGAGAATCAGCCCCAGCATTTT
TRBV9	.	once	TRBJ2-5	CASSRGLRDQETQYF	TGTGCCAGCAGTAGGGGACTGAGGGACCAAGAGACCCAGTACTTC
TRBV25-1	.	.	TRBJ1-2	CASFTGFGGYTF	TGTGCCAGCTTCACAGGTTTCGGTGGCTACACCTTC
TRBV7-3	TRBD1	.	TRBJ2-3	CASSRDRGGTQYF	TGTGCCAGCAGCCGAGACAGGGGAGGAACGCAGTATTTT
TRBV10-2	.	.	TRBJ1-2	CATSEAVNYGYTF	TGCGCCACCTCGGAGGCTGTTAACTATGGCTACACCTTC
TRBV11-2	.	once	TRBJ1-1	CASSLGAEAFF	TGTGCCAGCAGCTTAGGAGCTGAAGCTTTCTTT
TRBV7-3	TRBD1	.	TRBJ1-1	CASSRTGEDYEAFF	TGTGCCAGCAGCAGAACAGGGGAAGATTATGAAGCTTTCTTT
TRBV7-9	TRBD1	.	TRBJ1-2	CASTLSGQSTYGYTF	TGTGCCAGCACCCTCTCGGGACAGTCCACCTATGGCTACACCTTC
TRBV18	TRBD1	.	TRBJ1-3	CASSPLTGQGAYTIYF	TGTGCCAGCTCACCTCTGACGGGACAGGGGGCATACACCATATATTTT
TRBV2	TRBD2	.	TRBJ2-7	CASRGRGSDEQYF	TGTGCCAGCAGGGGGAGGGGATCCGACGAGCAGTACTTC
TRBV2	TRBD2	.	TRBJ2-3	CASSDIKRGGTDTQYF	TGTGCCAGCAGTGATATAAAGCGGGGAGGCACAGATACGCAGTATTTT
TRBV5-1	TRBD1	.	TRBJ2-1	CASSPRTGGYNEQFF	TGCGCCAGCAGCCCGAGGACAGGGGGCTACAATGAGCAGTTCTTC
TRBV2	.	.	TRBJ1-4	CASIRQPWDEKLFF	TGTGCCAGCATCCGACAGCCTTGGGATGAAAAACTGTTTTTT
TRBV6-5	TRBD1	.	TRBJ2-1	CASSLTRQGWNEQFF	TGTGCCAGCAGTTTAACCAGACAGGGCTGGAATGAGCAGTTCTTC
TRBV19	.	.	TRBJ1-6	CASSISARGNSPLHF	TGTGCCAGTAGTATATCTGCAAGGGGGAATTCACCCCTCCACTTT